This T cell receptor (beta chain) derives from a study of blood T cell repertoires in COVID-19. Study as a whole: Samples representing acute and convalescent COVID-19 were sourced from the United States, Italy and Spain. Sources were T cells, B-cell-depleted T cells, or PBMCs; the material itself was cDNA or gDNA.

Enrolled through a virtual design, the participants were between roughly 18 and 95 years of age and came from about two dozen US areas. The V gene's germline CDR1 is SGHVS and CDR2 FQNEAQ. The CDR3 loop spans 17 amino acids. V gave up 4 bases and J gave up 0 bases, with 18 bases separating them. In the source study's methods: Reference gene primer amplification in the assay estimated nucleated cell counts. Generated by immunoSEQ multiplex PCR, the TCRdb table keeps only in-frame clones and is missing some. The DNA was the basis for D and trimming; V, J and clone size are from that table. The data show about 500,000 clones, roughly 90% seen once.

Input material: PBMCs or T cells enriched from blood (not recorded which). This receptor was taken from a woman aged 18-30 years who had recovered from COVID-19. The chain links TRBV7-8 to TRBJ1-1, with D possibly being TRBD1 (5 bases). The CDR3 sequence is CASSSPRGWSVNTEAFF. The CDR3 bases are TGTGCCAGCAGCTCCCCACGGGGGTGGAGCGTGAACACTGAAGCTTTCTTT. Looking up the rest from reference TRBV7-8 and TRBJ1-1 gives the full variable domain: GAGVSQSPRYKVAKRGQDVALRCDPISGHVSLFWYQQALGQGPEFLTYFQNEAQLDKSGLPSDRFFAERPEGSVSTLKIQRTQQEDSAVYLCASSSPRGWSVNTEAFFGQGTRLTVV.